The clone carrying this TCR beta chain showed up just a few times. Its target is not known. Germline loops: CDR1 MNHEY, CDR2 SVGEGT. The CDR3 loop spans 13 amino acids. V was pared by 5 bases and J by 15 bases, with 10 bases of the junction left unmatched. The record originates from a study of post-analysis software for immune sequencing data. At the level of the study: Relapsing-remitting, secondary progressive and progressive-relapsing multiple sclerosis courses were included. Study-level points and caveats: About five TRBV segments, including TRBV5-6, TRBV5-1 and TRBV20-1, were more frequent in patients than controls.

The library was made from cDNA and included unique molecular identifiers. A population of 1 to 10 million T cells gave rise to about half a million cDNA molecules. One entry per CDR3 protein, called by TCRdb with MiXCR from the PCR reads. In the table there are some 450,000 distinct CDR3 sequences, roughly 45% of which are singletons. The sample was blood. The chain has TRBV6-2 or TRBV6-3 and TRBJ2-1, with 10 bases fitting TRBD2. The source is a girl aged 10 to 17 with multiple sclerosis. CDR3 region: CASSQGLARSPFF. The CDR3 region has the DNA TGTGCCAGCAGTCAGGGACTAGCGAGATCTCCGTTCTTC.